This TCR beta chain was identified during a study of cytomegalovirus exposure and HLA in healthy donors. Study-wide results and limits: The authors listed about 170 TCR beta chains as cytomegalovirus-associated.

Note on this clone: The target antigen is unknown.

Trimming took 4 bases from V and 13 from J; bases not matched to a gene: 6. CDR1 SGHDT and CDR2 YYEEEE come from the germline V gene. This CDR3 is built from 11 residues. The PCR ran on 60 Vbeta and 13 Jbeta primers. Source study methods: In a later analysis, the count reached about 75 million unique TCR beta chains, with 10 million to 14 million shared. Assay used: immunoSEQ multiplex PCR; TCRdb lists only in-frame clones, some missing. That table furnishes V, J and clone size, whereas the DNA furnished D and trimming. This table has 150,000 to 200,000 clones, around 79% appearing once. Sequenced: PBMCs. This rearrangement joins TRBV5-6 to TRBJ2-5; 8 nucleotides align to TRBD1. This TCR was recovered from a woman between 50 and 59 years old in good health and CMV-seronegative. CDR3 bases: TGTGCCAGCAGCCGCGACAGGGGAGGGTACTTC. Encoded protein: CASSRDRGGYF.